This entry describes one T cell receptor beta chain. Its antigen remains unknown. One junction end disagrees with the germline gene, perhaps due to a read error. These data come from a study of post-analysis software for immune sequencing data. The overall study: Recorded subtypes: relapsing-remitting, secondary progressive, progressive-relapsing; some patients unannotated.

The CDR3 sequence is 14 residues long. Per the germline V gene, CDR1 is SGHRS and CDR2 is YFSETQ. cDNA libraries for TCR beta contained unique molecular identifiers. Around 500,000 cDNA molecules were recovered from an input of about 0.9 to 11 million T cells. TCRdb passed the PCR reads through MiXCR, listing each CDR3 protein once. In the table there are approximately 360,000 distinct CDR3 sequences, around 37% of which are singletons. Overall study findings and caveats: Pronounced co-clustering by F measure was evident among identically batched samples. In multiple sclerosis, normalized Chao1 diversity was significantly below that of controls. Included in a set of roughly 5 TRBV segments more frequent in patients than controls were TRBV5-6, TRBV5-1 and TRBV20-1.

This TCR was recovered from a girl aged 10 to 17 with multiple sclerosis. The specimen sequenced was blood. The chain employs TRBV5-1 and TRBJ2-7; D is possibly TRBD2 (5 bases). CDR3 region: CAGSLEVPSYEQYF. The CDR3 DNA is TGCGCCGGCAGCTTGGAGGTGCCCTCCTACGAGCAGTACTTC.